The T cell receptor beta chain under discussion was sequenced for a study of blood T cell repertoires in COVID-19. For this clone: One end of the junction fails to match germline, which may point to a read error.

The table came from immunoSEQ multiplex PCR; TCRdb's copy has only in-frame clones and leaves some out. The sample includes tens of thousands of clones, approximately 84% of them seen just once. Germline loops: CDR1 SGHVS, CDR2 FQNEAQ. The CDR3 has 15 residues. The chain uses TRBV7-8 and TRBJ2-2, with 12 bases lining up with TRBD2. This TCR was recovered from a man over 45 with acute or convalescent COVID-19. The sample comprised peripheral blood. The CDR3 region is CASSLAGGGTGELFF. As DNA, the CDR3 is TGTGCCAGCAGCCTAGCGGGGGGGGGCACCGGGGAGCTGTTTTTT.